The 15 T cell receptor beta chains in this list originate from one sample, sequenced in a study of shared T cell receptors in the human thymus. Sequenced by immunoSEQ multiplex PCR; TCRdb stores in-frame clones only, minus some. The repertoire holds about 500,000 clones, with approximately 80% as singletons. These data were also filed under a second study, of human thymus T cells.

The source material was thymocytes. Source of these receptors: a boy under three years old with a congenital heart defect.

The CDR3 is CASSLGLAGTGDTQYF. CDR3 DNA sequence: TGTGCCAGCAGCTTGGGACTAGCGGGGACGGGAGATACGCAGTATTTT. The chain recombines TRBV7-9 with TRBJ2-3; TRBD2 matches at 13 bases. Germline V gene sequence: CDR1 SEHNR, CDR2 FQNEAQ (reference sequence). The CDR3 is 16 amino acids. Trimming cost V 3 bases and J 5 bases; bases outside gene matches: 5.

The chain couples TRBV12-5 to TRBJ2-1; 10 bases fit TRBD2. V was clipped by 7 bases and J by 0 bases; unmatched bases: 3. Looked up from germline, CDR1 is LGHNT and CDR2 is FRNRAP. CDR3 size: 15 residues. The CDR3 DNA reads as TGTGCTAGTGCCCCTAGCGGGAGCTCCTACAATGAGCAGTTCTTC. Translation gives CASAPSGSSYNEQFF.

The chain recombines TRBV29-1 with TRBJ2-7; D is perhaps TRBD2 (6 bases). CDR3 length: 17 amino acids. Germline V gene lookup returns CDR1 SQVTM and CDR2 ANQGSEA. Trimming left V 0 bases short and J 0 bases short, with 18 bases between. The CDR3 nucleotides are TGCAGCGTTGAAGATCGACAGAAGGAGGGATACTCCTACGAGCAGTACTTC. Translating it yields CSVEDRQKEGYSYEQYF.

The DNA for the CDR3 is TGTGCCAGCAGTCAAAATGAGCAGTTCTTC. This gives the protein CASSQNEQFF. The rearrangement uses TRBV28 and TRBJ2-1; D unresolved. This CDR3 is 10 amino acids long. Germline V gene data show CDR1 as MDHEN and CDR2 as SYDVKM. With 5 bases removed from V and 7 bases from J, the gap between germline ends came to 3 bases.

This rearrangement joins TRBV6-1 to TRBJ2-7; 9 nucleotides line up with TRBD1. This CDR3 contains 15 residues. Losses at the gene ends were 8 bases for V and 6 bases for J; bases not matched to a gene: 14. CDR1 and CDR2 (germline): MNHNS, SASEGT. CDR3: CASGRPGQGTSEQYF. In DNA, the CDR3 is TGTGCCAGCGGTCGACCGGGACAGGGAACCTCCGAGCAGTACTTC.

The chain couples TRBV5-8 to TRBJ2-1, with TRBD1 matching 7 bases. CDR1 is SGHTS, CDR2 YDEGEE, per germline. V was clipped by 2 bases and J by 4 bases; unmatched bases: 6. The CDR3 has 15 residues. CDR3 sequence (DNA): TGTGCCAGCAGCTTCCGCCCAGGGGGATACAATGAGCAGTTCTTC. This codes for CASSFRPGGYNEQFF.

The rearrangement joins TRBV5-6 to TRBJ2-2; D is ambiguous. Germline CDR1 is SGHDT and CDR2 is YYEEEE. There are 14 residues in the CDR3. V lost 5 bases and J lost 5, with 13 bases in between. The CDR3 loop is CASRAAARTGELFF. The CDR3 DNA is TGTGCCAGCAGGGCGGCCGCACGGACCGGGGAGCTGTTTTTT.

The chain employs TRBV5-1 and TRBJ1-1; possible D gene TRBD1, 5 bases. Deletions cut 2 bases from V and 2 bases from J, with 7 bases between. Germline CDR1 is SGHRS and CDR2 is YFSETQ. CDR3 length: 13 residues. For the CDR3, the DNA is TGCGCCAGCAGCTTCGGGGGAAACACTGAAGCTTTCTTT. It encodes CASSFGGNTEAFF.

This chain uses TRBV7-7 with TRBJ2-7, with 14 positions matching TRBD2. The CDR3 is made up of 18 amino acids. Per germline, CDR1 SSHAT and CDR2 FNYEAQ (reference sequence). The J segment lost 5 bases and the V segment lost 5 bases, leaving 14 bases of the junction unmatched. This CDR3 reads CASSPGPTSGRARDEQYF. The CDR3 DNA is TGTGCCAGCAGCCCCGGGCCGACTAGCGGGAGGGCCCGGGACGAGCAGTACTTC.

The V gene is TRBV7-8, the J gene TRBJ1-2; D perhaps matches TRBD1 (5 bases). The germline V and J ends were trimmed by 5 bases and 2 bases, with 18 bases remaining between them. The CDR3 is 16 residues long. The V gene's germline CDR1 is SGHVS and CDR2 FQNEAQ. CDR3 residues: CASSLTPGRENYGYTF. CDR3 coding DNA: TGTGCCAGCAGCCTAACTCCGGGACGGGAGAACTATGGCTACACCTTC.

The rearrangement links TRBV21-1 to TRBJ2-7; the table assigns TRBD2, which was not confirmed against the DNA. TRBV21-1 is deemed a pseudogene. This CDR3 is built from 18 residues. The CDR3 bases are TGTGCCAGCAGCCCTAGGACTAGCGGGAGGGGAAGCTCCTACGAGCAGTACTTC. Protein: CASSPRTSGRGSSYEQYF.

A few counts support this clone. V gene TRBV5-5 combines with J gene TRBJ2-7; the D is unclear. Trimming removed 2 bases at V and 3 bases at J, with 18 bases between. The CDR3 consists of 16 residues. Germline-derived CDR1 and CDR2 are SGHKS and YYEKEE (reference sequence). The CDR3 coding sequence is TGTGCCAGCAGCTTATCGAAGCCCCACTTCTTCTACGAGCAGTACTTC. It yields the protein CASSLSKPHFFYEQYF.

The rearrangement uses TRBV14 and TRBJ2-6, with D hard to call. V was clipped by 4 bases and J by 0 bases, with 10 bases between them. Per germline, CDR1 SGHDN and CDR2 FVKESK. The CDR3 spans 16 residues. CDR3 region: CASSLPSTSGANVLTF. CDR3 coding DNA: TGTGCCAGCAGCCTCCCGTCTACCTCTGGGGCCAACGTCCTGACTTTC.

This sequence joins TRBV6-5 and TRBJ1-4, with 8 positions matching TRBD1. CDR3 length equals 14 residues. CDR1 and CDR2 (germline): MNHEY, SVGAGI. With 8 bases clipped from V and 15 bases from J, the junction kept 17 bases outside the gene matches. The CDR3 DNA reads TGTGCCAGCTGGGGGGCCCACGACAGGGGCTCAATGTTTTTT. Protein sequence: CASWGAHDRGSMFF.

There are a few counts of this clone. J is TRBJ1-3 and V is TRBV5-4; TRBD1 matches at 9 bases. The ends lost 3 bases at V and 4 bases at J; junction bases unmatched: 11. The CDR3 loop spans 17 amino acids. In germline, CDR1 is SGHNT, CDR2 YYREEE (reference sequence). In nucleotides, the CDR3 is TGTGCCAGCAGCTCATCCTTCAGGACAGGGGCGGGAAACACCATATATTTT. Protein sequence: CASSSSFRTGAGNTIYF.